This T cell receptor (beta chain) was identified during a study of cytotoxic CD8 clonotypes in ibrutinib-treated CLL. Turning to the study itself: The samples contained 250,000 to 300,000 productive templates on average. They also contained an average of about 100,000 productive rearrangements.

This clone was recorded once. Its antigen remains unidentified. Germline loops: CDR1 ENHRY, CDR2 SYGVKD. V lost 4 bases to trimming and J lost 2 bases, with 8 bases between them. The CDR3 extends over 14 amino acids. Sequencing used immunoSEQ multiplex PCR; TCRdb keeps in-frame clones, though not all of them. This sample carries about 45,000 clones, over 50% of them seen once, and the ten largest clones take under 25%. Study-level results: Elevated clonality accompanied ibrutinib response, with a return toward baseline values at progression. Treatment saw public clonotypes, which were uncommon, either contract or stay stable.

This chain uses TRBV10-3 with TRBJ2-2, with D unresolved. This TCR was recovered from a human donor with chronic lymphocytic leukemia. Sequencing used PBMCs, obtained after 24 months of ibrutinib treatment. This CDR3 reads CAISGQPNTGELFF. The CDR3 DNA reads as TGTGCCATCAGTGGGCAGCCAAACACCGGGGAGCTGTTTTTT.